The 10 T cell receptor beta chains presented below share a single source sample, sequenced in a study of blood T cell repertoires in COVID-19. Some clones are missing from TCRdb's copy, which holds only in-frame ones; the method was immunoSEQ multiplex PCR. This table holds 150,000 to 200,000 clones, around 81% found once. Sequenced material: peripheral blood. The receptors were sampled from a man between 65 and 85 years old who had recovered from COVID-19.

This rearrangement joins TRBV9 to TRBJ2-2; D might be TRBD1 (6 bases). V lost 3 bases and J 3 bases, leaving 9 bases between the germline ends. Germline CDR1 reads SGDLS; CDR2 reads YYNGEE. The CDR3 loop spans 14 amino acids. CDR3 coding DNA: TGTGCCAGCAGCGGGGGGCAGCACACCGGGGAGCTGTTTTTT. This codes for CASSGGQHTGELFF.

The chain couples TRBV19 to TRBJ1-5; D is unclear. Per the germline V gene, CDR1 is LNHDA and CDR2 is SQIVND (reference sequence). V gave up 3 bases and J gave up 4 bases, with 10 bases separating them. The CDR3 spans 14 residues. CDR3 bases: TGTGCCAGTAGTATCCTCGAGAGAAATCAGCCCCAGCATTTT. Protein sequence: CASSILERNQPQHF.

This chain links TRBV28 with TRBJ1-3, with 9 nucleotides matching TRBD1. This CDR3 has 18 amino acids. The V segment lost 6 bases and the J segment 1 base; nucleotides outside the gene matches: 13. From germline, CDR1 is MDHEN and CDR2 SYDVKM. The CDR3 nucleotides read TGTGCCAGCAGGGGGAGGGGGACAGGGTTTCTTTCTGGAAACACCATATATTTT. As protein: CASRGRGTGFLSGNTIYF. Complete variable domain (other parts from reference TRBV28 and TRBJ1-3): DVKVTQSSRYLVKRTGEKVFLECVQDMDHENMFWYRQDPGLGLRLIYFSYDVKMKEKGDIPEGYSVSREKKERFSLILESASTNQTSMYLCASRGRGTGFLSGNTIYFGEGSWLTVV.

This chain joins TRBV4-1 and TRBJ2-1, with a possible D match to TRBD1 (5 bases). With 0 bases removed from V and 8 bases from J, the gap between germline ends came to 20 bases. CDR1 and CDR2 from the germline V gene are MGHRA and YSYEKL. CDR3 length: 17 residues. The CDR3 reads CASSQDLGQALNDEQFF. The CDR3 DNA is TGCGCCAGCAGCCAAGATCTGGGGCAGGCCCTTAATGATGAGCAGTTCTTC.

This chain uses TRBV27 with TRBJ2-2; perhaps TRBD1 as D (5 bases). The CDR3 is made up of 16 amino acids. Germline CDR1 is MNHEY and CDR2 is SMNVEV (reference sequence). V was clipped by 7 bases and J by 1 base, with 16 bases between them. CDR3 sequence: CASKDPSTGNTGELFF. Written as DNA, the CDR3 is TGTGCCAGCAAGGATCCCTCTACAGGGAACACCGGGGAGCTGTTTTTT.

The rearrangement uses TRBV20-1 and TRBJ1-6; tentatively, D is TRBD1 (6 bases). The CDR3 length is 17 residues. Trimming took off 3 bases at V and 4 bases at J, with 19 bases between the two ends. Germline CDR1 DFQATT, CDR2 SNEGSKA (reference sequence). CDR3 amino acids: CSASGSGESVYNSPLHF. CDR3 bases: TGCAGTGCTAGTGGGTCAGGGGAGTCGGTGTATAATTCACCCCTCCACTTT.

The genes are TRBV28 and TRBJ2-1; 8 bases line up with TRBD2. Germline CDR1 MDHEN, CDR2 SYDVKM. V dropped 5 bases and J dropped 5; count of bases not matched to a gene: 8. The CDR3 consists of 15 residues. DNA of the CDR3: TGTGCCAGCAGTGGACTAGCCAGGGTTCACAATGAGCAGTTCTTC. Amino acids: CASSGLARVHNEQFF.

The rearrangement uses TRBV7-2 and TRBJ2-4; TRBD2 agrees at 7 bases. J was trimmed by 9 bases and V by 1 base; bases with no gene match: 9. This CDR3 contains 15 residues. CDR1 is SGHTA, CDR2 FQGNSA, per germline. CDR3 region: CASSLDWGGSGIQYF. The DNA of the CDR3 is TGTGCCAGCAGCTTAGATTGGGGGGGAAGTGGCATTCAGTACTTC. Full variable domain (missing parts from reference TRBV7-2 and TRBJ2-4): GAGVSQSPSNKVTEKGKDVELRCDPISGHTALYWYRQSLGQGLEFLIYFQGNSAPDKSGLPSDRFSAERTGGSVSTLTIQRTQQEDSAVYLCASSLDWGGSGIQYFGAGTRLSVL.

The V call is TRBV5-1, the J call TRBJ2-1; 10 nucleotides agree with TRBD2. The CDR3 length is 17 residues. V lost 4 bases and J lost 4; bases outside the gene matches: 11. The germline gives CDR1 SGHRS, CDR2 YFSETQ. Here the CDR3 reads CASSPSTRTSGYNEQFF. The CDR3 DNA sequence: TGCGCCAGCAGCCCATCCACTCGGACTAGCGGTTACAATGAGCAGTTCTTC.

Written as DNA, the CDR3 is TGTGCCAGCAGTGAACGGACTGGATACAATGAGCAGTTCTTC. It codes for CASSERTGYNEQFF. The V and J genes are TRBV2 and TRBJ2-1; a possible D gene is TRBD2 (5 bases). V lost 2 bases and J lost 4, with 9 bases in between. CDR3 length: 14 amino acids. The germline CDR1 and CDR2 sequences are SNHLY and FYNNEI. The full variable domain, its missing parts supplied by reference TRBV2 and TRBJ2-1, is EPEVTQTPSHQVTQMGQEVILRCVPISNHLYFYWYRQILGQKVEFLVSFYNNEISEKSEIFDDQFSVERPDGSNFTLKIRSTKLEDSAMYFCASSERTGYNEQFFGPGTRLTVL.